The rows below give T cell receptor beta chains drawn from one sample of a study of T cell responses to AZD1222 COVID-19 vaccine. Data came from immunoSEQ multiplex PCR; TCRdb stores just in-frame clones and leaves some out. Of under 150,000 clones listed, approximately 92% are singletons. The specimen was peripheral blood, collected 28 days after the second AZD1222 dose. The receptors were sampled from an adult who received the AZD1222 COVID-19 vaccine. The CDR3 runs from the conserved cysteine through the conserved F or W.

j_gene | v_gene | CDR3aa
TRBJ2-7 | TRBV10-3 | CAISERLAGDNEQYF
TRBJ1-1 | TRBV29-1 | CSGAGGELEAFF
TRBJ2-1 | TRBV7-9 | CASSLPPNEQFF
TRBJ2-3 | TRBV10-3 | CAISGGTGSTDTQYF
TRBJ1-6 | TRBV5-1 | CASSPGQGYNSPLHF
TRBJ1-2 | TRBV27 | CASSAQGARGYTF
TRBJ1-5 | TRBV6-5 | CAITQGTADQPQHF
TRBJ1-2 | TRBV10-3 | CAISESSGSGYGYTF
TRBJ1-5 | TRBV2 | CASSETGQGPTRNQPQHF
TRBJ2-3 | TRBV10-1 | CASSESGALASTDTQYF
TRBJ1-5 | TRBV28 | CASSAPGGTVAGQPQHF
TRBJ1-2 | TRBV5-1 | CASSLAPGGSGYTF
TRBJ2-7 | TRBV28 | CASTPQGVTYEQYF